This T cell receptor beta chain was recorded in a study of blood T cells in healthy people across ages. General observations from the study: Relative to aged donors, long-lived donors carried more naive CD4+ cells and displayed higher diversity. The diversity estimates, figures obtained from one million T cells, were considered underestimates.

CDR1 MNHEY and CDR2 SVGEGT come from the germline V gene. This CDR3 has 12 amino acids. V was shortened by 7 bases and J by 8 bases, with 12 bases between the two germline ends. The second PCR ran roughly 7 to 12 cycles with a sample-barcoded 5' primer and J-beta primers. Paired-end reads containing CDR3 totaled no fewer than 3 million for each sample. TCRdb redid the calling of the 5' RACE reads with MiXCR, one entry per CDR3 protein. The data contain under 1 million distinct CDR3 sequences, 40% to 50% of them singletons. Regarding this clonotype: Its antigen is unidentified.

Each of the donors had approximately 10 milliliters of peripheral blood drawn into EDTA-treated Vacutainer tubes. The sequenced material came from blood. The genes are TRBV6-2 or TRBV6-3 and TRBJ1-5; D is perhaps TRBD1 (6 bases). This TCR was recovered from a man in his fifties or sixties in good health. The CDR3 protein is CASTRGPEPQHF. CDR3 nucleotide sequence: TGTGCCAGCACGCGGGGGCCGGAGCCCCAGCATTTT.